These 15 T cell receptor beta chains share one sample of origin, sequenced in a study of T cell responses to AZD1222 COVID-19 vaccine. The repertoire was sequenced with immunoSEQ multiplex PCR; TCRdb's copy has only in-frame clones and lacks some. Counted here are over 150,000 clones, under 95% occurring once; the ten biggest clones make up about 1.5%. The sequencing here drew on peripheral blood, taken 28 days after the second AZD1222 dose. The receptors stem from an adult who received the AZD1222 COVID-19 vaccine.

V and J are TRBV18 and TRBJ1-1; possible D gene TRBD1, 6 bases. The CDR3 has 14 residues. Germline CDR1 reads KGHSH; CDR2 reads LQKENI. V lost 2 bases and J lost 1, with 8 bases in between. The CDR3 nucleotides read TGTGCCAGCTCACCAGACAGGTGGAACACTGAAGCTTTCTTT. Translating gives CASSPDRWNTEAFF.

The chain employs TRBV5-1 and TRBJ1-6; perhaps TRBD1 as D (5 bases). The germline gives CDR1 SGHRS, CDR2 YFSETQ. CDR3 length equals 14 residues. V lost 2 bases and J 7 bases, leaving 10 bases between the germline ends. The CDR3 DNA follows: TGCGCCAGCAGCTTAGGCCCAGGGAATTCACCCCTCCACTTT. Its translation is CASSLGPGNSPLHF.

The gene calls are TRBV11-2 and TRBJ1-1; no firm D call. CDR3 length equals 13 residues. V lost 6 bases and J 0 bases, leaving 8 bases between the germline ends. Germline CDR1 reads SGHAT; CDR2 reads FQNNGV. The CDR3 region has the DNA TGTGCCAGCAGTCGGACCATGAACACTGAAGCTTTCTTT. This encodes CASSRTMNTEAFF.

This chain uses TRBV9 with TRBJ2-7; 7 bases map to TRBD2. The CDR3 has 16 residues. The V segment lost 0 bases and the J segment 3 bases; nucleotides outside the gene matches: 9. Germline loops: CDR1 SGDLS, CDR2 YYNGEE. CDR3 sequence reads: CASSVDREARRYEQYF. The CDR3 DNA is TGTGCCAGCAGCGTAGATCGGGAGGCGCGGCGCTACGAGCAGTACTTC. Full variable domain (missing parts from reference TRBV9 and TRBJ2-7): DSGVTQTPKHLITATGQRVTLRCSPRSGDLSVYWYQQSLDQGLQFLIQYYNGEERAKGNILERFSAQQFPDLHSELNLSSLELGDSALYFCASSVDREARRYEQYFGPGTRLTVT.

The chain employs TRBV7-2 and TRBJ2-3, with TRBD2 matching over 7 bases. Germline V lookup: CDR1 SGHTA, CDR2 FQGNSA. V was pared by 1 base and J by 3 bases, with 16 bases of the junction left unmatched. The length of the CDR3 is 19 residues. CDR3 protein: CASSLVPWSGVQATDTQYF. The CDR3 DNA reads as TGTGCCAGCAGCTTAGTGCCTTGGAGCGGGGTCCAGGCAACAGATACGCAGTATTTT.

On this clone: Within the sample, other DNA sequences also encode this same CDR3. This CDR3 reads CASKGDSNQPQHF. In DNA, the CDR3 is TGTGCCAGCAAGGGGGACTCAAATCAGCCCCAGCATTTT. V gene TRBV2 combines with J gene TRBJ1-5; D possibly corresponds to TRBD1 (6 bases). The CDR3 totals 13 residues. From germline, CDR1 is SNHLY and CDR2 FYNNEI. Trimming stripped 7 bases from V and 4 bases from J, with 11 bases between.

The chain carries TRBV30 and TRBJ1-1; unclear D gene. Per the germline V gene, CDR1 is GTSNPN and CDR2 is SVGIG (reference sequence). Trimming removed 2 bases from V and 11 bases from J, with 18 bases in between. The CDR3 length is 13 residues. The CDR3 here is CAWSPVNEGMAFF. As DNA, the CDR3 is TGTGCCTGGAGTCCGGTCAATGAGGGAATGGCTTTCTTT. Full variable domain (rest looked up from reference TRBV30 and TRBJ1-1): SQTIHQWPATLVQPVGSPLSLECTVEGTSNPNLYWYRQAAGRGLQLLFYSVGIGQISSEVPQNLSASRPQDRQFILSSKKLLLSDSGFYLCAWSPVNEGMAFFGQGTRLTVV.

V usage is TRBV12-3 or TRBV12-4 and J usage is TRBJ2-1; D is ambiguous. Trimming took 5 bases from V and 6 from J, leaving 8 bases between them. The CDR3 runs to 12 residues. CDR3 in DNA: TGTGCCAGCAGTCCACTGGCCAATGAGCAGTTCTTC. Protein: CASSPLANEQFF.

The rearrangement joins TRBV6-4 to TRBJ1-2; 9 positions match TRBD1. The CDR3 consists of 15 residues. CDR1 and CDR2 from the germline V gene are MRHNA and SNTAGT. Trimming removed 4 bases from V and 0 bases from J; junction bases left unmatched: 3. In DNA form, the CDR3 reads TGTGCCAGCAGTGCCGGGACAGGGACTAACTATGGCTACACCTTC. It yields the protein CASSAGTGTNYGYTF.

This clone was found a few times. The chain couples TRBV7-3 to TRBJ1-5; a possible D gene is TRBD1 (6 bases). The CDR3 is 13 residues long. Germline loops: CDR1 SGHTA, CDR2 FQGTGA. Trimming cost V 5 bases and J 7 bases, with 12 bases left between them. CDR3 residues: CASSISQGQPQHF. Here the CDR3 DNA reads TGTGCCAGCAGCATATCACAGGGCCAGCCCCAGCATTTT.

This clone occurred once. The chain is built from TRBV24-1 and TRBJ2-1; D not certain. The germline V gene has CDR1 KGHDR and CDR2 SFDVKD. Trimming took off 9 bases at V and 10 bases at J, with 18 bases between the two ends. The CDR3 is made up of 13 amino acids. The CDR3 loop is CATRTSKSTEQFF. In DNA form, the CDR3 reads TGTGCCACCCGAACCTCCAAGTCGACAGAGCAGTTCTTC.

This chain joins TRBV27 and TRBJ1-2; TRBD1 agrees at 7 bases. With V trimmed by 3 bases and J by 7 bases, 11 bases remained unmatched. Germline CDR1 and CDR2: MNHEY and SMNVEV (reference sequence). The CDR3 consists of 15 residues. CDR3 coding DNA: TGTGCCAGCAGTTTCTCGACAGGGAATTCGCTTGGCTACACCTTC. This codes for CASSFSTGNSLGYTF.

CDR3: CASSFGGRGSYNEQFF. DNA for the CDR3: TGTGCCAGCAGCTTTGGGGGGAGGGGCTCCTACAATGAGCAGTTCTTC. V gene TRBV7-2 combines with J gene TRBJ2-1; 7 positions agree with TRBD2. The CDR3 has 16 amino acids. The V gene end was trimmed by 3 bases and the J gene end by 0 bases; junction bases not matched to a gene: 5. The germline V gene encodes CDR1 SGHTA and CDR2 FQGNSA.

As concerns this clone: A read error may account for a junction end that differs from germline. This chain joins TRBV28 and TRBJ1-1; D remains unclear. The CDR3 covers 11 residues. CDR1 and CDR2 (germline): MDHEN, SYDVKM. The DNA of the CDR3 is TGTGCCAGCAGCACTTACGAGCGATTCGCCTTT. Translating gives CASSTYERFAF.

The V and J genes are TRBV5-1 and TRBJ2-1; perhaps D is TRBD1 or TRBD2 (6 bases each). CDR3 size: 13 residues. In germline, CDR1 is SGHRS, CDR2 YFSETQ. With 3 bases removed from V and 4 bases from J, the gap between germline ends came to 8 bases. CDR3 sequence: CASSWRGYNEQFF. As DNA, the CDR3 is TGCGCCAGCAGCTGGAGGGGGTACAATGAGCAGTTCTTC.